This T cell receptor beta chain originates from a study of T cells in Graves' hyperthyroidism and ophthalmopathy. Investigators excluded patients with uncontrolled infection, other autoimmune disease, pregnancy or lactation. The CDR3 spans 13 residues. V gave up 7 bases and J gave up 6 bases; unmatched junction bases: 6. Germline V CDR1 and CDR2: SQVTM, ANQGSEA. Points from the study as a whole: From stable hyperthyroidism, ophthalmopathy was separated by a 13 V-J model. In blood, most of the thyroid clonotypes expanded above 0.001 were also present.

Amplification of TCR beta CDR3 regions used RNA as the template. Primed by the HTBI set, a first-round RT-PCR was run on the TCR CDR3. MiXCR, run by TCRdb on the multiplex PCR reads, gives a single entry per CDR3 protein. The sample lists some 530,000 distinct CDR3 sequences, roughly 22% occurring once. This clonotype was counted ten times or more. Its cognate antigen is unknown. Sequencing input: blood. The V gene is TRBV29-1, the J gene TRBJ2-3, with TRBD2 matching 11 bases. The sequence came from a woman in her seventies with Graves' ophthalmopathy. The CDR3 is CSALAGGLDTQYF. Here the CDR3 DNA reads TGCAGCGCGTTAGCGGGAGGGCTGGATACGCAGTATTTT.